The 16 T cell receptor beta chains given below trace back to one sample, sequenced in a study of monozygotic twins with inflammatory bowel disease. TCRdb re-analyzed the 5' RACE reads; it lists each CDR3 protein once, without DNA. The sample data list just over 300,000 distinct CDR3 sequences. Sequencing used blood. All receptors derive from a human donor with ulcerative colitis or Crohn's disease, or a healthy co-twin of an affected twin (not recorded which).

The chain recombines TRBV12-3 or TRBV12-4 with TRBJ2-2; no DNA is available, so the TRBD2 call from TCRdb remains unchecked. This CDR3 comprises 18 residues. CDR3: CASSPDSSTVRNTGELFF.

The gene calls are TRBV27 and TRBJ2-5; TCRdb's D gene call, TRBD1, goes unchecked for lack of DNA. The germline gives CDR1 MNHEY, CDR2 SMNVEV (reference sequence). The CDR3 is 14 amino acids. CDR3 in amino acids: CASRRTGGGETQYF.

This sequence joins TRBV4-3 and TRBJ2-7; as DNA is missing, the TRBD1 call by TCRdb cannot be tested. This CDR3 region has 15 residues. Germline V gene data show CDR1 as LGHNA and CDR2 as YSLEER. This CDR3 is CASSQIRTGSGEQYF.

The rearrangement links TRBV2 to TRBJ2-6; TCRdb designates TRBD1, a call that cannot be tested without DNA. The CDR3 consists of 14 residues. CDR1 is SNHLY, CDR2 FYNNEI, per germline. CDR3 loop: CASSGRSRANVLTF.

The V call is TRBV10-3, the J call TRBJ2-1; TCRdb's D call, TRBD1, is unchecked because there is no DNA. This CDR3 region has 17 residues. CDR1 is ENHRY, CDR2 SYGVKD, per germline. This CDR3 reads CAIRGELGGVAYNEQFF.

The chain has TRBV6-1 and TRBJ1-6; lacking DNA, the TRBD1 call made by TCRdb goes unchecked. CDR3 length: 13 residues. Germline assignment: CDR1 MNHNS and CDR2 SASEGT. The CDR3 here is CASSEFRGGRGHF.

This chain connects TRBV18 to TRBJ1-1. The V gene's germline CDR1 is KGHSH and CDR2 LQKENI. The CDR3 covers 14 residues. CDR3 sequence: CASSPFERVTEAFF. Full variable domain (rest looked up from reference TRBV18 and TRBJ1-1): NAGVMQNPRHLVRRRGQEARLRCSPMKGHSHVYWYRQLPEEGLKFMVYLQKENIIDESGMPKERFSAEFPKEGPSILRIQQVVRGDSAAYFCASSPFERVTEAFFGQGTRLTVV.

The chain carries TRBV18 and TRBJ2-7; the D gene TCRdb calls, TRBD1, cannot be checked with no DNA. Germline-derived CDR1 and CDR2 are KGHSH and LQKENI. The length of the CDR3 is 13 residues. The chain's CDR3 is CASSGDSHYEQYF.

V is TRBV12-3 or TRBV12-4 and J is TRBJ1-2. The CDR3 runs to 15 residues. CDR3 region: CASTPSGSPHYGYTF.

This chain uses TRBV19 with TRBJ1-1; no DNA is available, so the TRBD1 call from TCRdb remains unchecked. The CDR3 runs 15 residues. Looked up from germline, CDR1 is LNHDA and CDR2 is SQIVND (reference sequence). This CDR3 reads CASSMTPGQGGEAFF.

The chain has TRBV9 and TRBJ1-1; the TCRdb D gene call, TRBD1, has no DNA to confirm it. This CDR3 has 16 residues. Germline loops: CDR1 SGDLS, CDR2 YYNGEE. The CDR3 sequence: CASSATQVRGKTEAFF.

The rearrangement links TRBV3-1 to TRBJ2-4; the TCRdb call, TRBD2, lacks DNA for checking. Germline CDR1 and CDR2: LGHDT and YNNKEL (reference sequence). The CDR3 consists of 16 residues. CDR3 residues: CASSHVAGRTKNIQYF. Filled out from reference TRBV3-1 and TRBJ2-4, the complete variable domain reads DTAVSQTPKYLVTQMGNDKSIKCEQNLGHDTMYWYKQDSKKFLKIMFSYNNKELIINETVPNRFSPKSPDKAHLNLHINSLELGDSAVYFCASSHVAGRTKNIQYFGAGTRLSVL.

The rearrangement uses TRBV6-5 and TRBJ2-3; the TCRdb call, TRBD2, lacks DNA for checking. The CDR3 has 16 amino acids. The germline gives CDR1 MNHEY, CDR2 SVGAGI. CDR3 sequence: CASSYRYGRASNTQYF.

The J gene is TRBJ2-3, the V gene TRBV19; TCRdb names TRBD2, which stays unverified in the absence of DNA. This CDR3 contains 16 residues. Germline CDR1 is LNHDA and CDR2 is SQIVND (reference sequence). CDR3 protein: CASSMKAGSSTDTQYF. Full variable domain (outside the CDR3, taken from reference TRBV19 and TRBJ2-3): DGGITQSPKYLFRKEGQNVTLSCEQNLNHDAMYWYRQDPGQGLRLIYYSQIVNDFQKGDIAEGYSVSREKKESFPLTVTSAQKNPTAFYLCASSMKAGSSTDTQYFGPGTRLTVL.

The CDR3 region is CATSLGGARSGELFF. The chain couples TRBV24-1 to TRBJ2-2; TCRdb returns TRBD2, unconfirmable since there is no DNA. CDR3 length: 15 amino acids. Germline CDR1 KGHDR, CDR2 SFDVKD.

The chain carries TRBV11-3 and TRBJ2-5. The CDR3 is 17 amino acids. Germline lookup yields CDR1 SGHNT and CDR2 YENEEA. CDR3 sequence: CASSLGSSGTLQETQYF.